Here is one T cell receptor (beta chain) with its context. The data were obtained in a study of blood T cell repertoires in COVID-19. Study in general: Both acute and convalescent COVID-19 samples were obtained from the United States, Italy and Spain. The cDNA or gDNA used as material had been derived from T cells, B-cell-depleted T cells, or PBMCs.

Authors' methods: Estimated nucleated cell counts came from reference gene primer amplification. Assay used: immunoSEQ multiplex PCR; TCRdb lists only in-frame clones, some missing. The V and J calls and clone size are taken from that table; D and trimming were inferred from the DNA. The sample has over 130,000 clones, roughly nine tenths seen once; the top ten hold about 4.1%. V shed 1 base, J shed 4 bases, and the junction held 7 bases outside the gene matches. Per the germline V gene, CDR1 is SGHTA and CDR2 is FQGNSA. The CDR3 covers 16 residues. The origin of this receptor is a woman aged 60 to 75 with active or convalescent COVID-19. This chain joins TRBV7-2 and TRBJ2-3, with TRBD2 matching 8 bases. Material: peripheral blood. The chain's CDR3 is CASSLGIGGAADTQYF. CDR3 nucleotide sequence: TGTGCCAGCAGCTTAGGTATCGGGGGGGCAGCAGATACGCAGTATTTT.